Presented here are 22 T cell receptor beta chains from one specimen sequenced in a study of identical twins. TCRdb reanalysed the 5' RACE reads using MiXCR and keeps one entry per CDR3 protein. In the table there are nearly 250,000 distinct CDR3 sequences, about 7.3% of which are singletons. The data also belong to a second study, concerning yellow fever vaccine responses in identical twins.

Sample: memory (CD45RO+) T cells sorted from blood. The receptors were sampled from a woman aged 18-29 years in good health.

Notes on this clonotype: The junction departs from germline at one end; a sequencing error may be responsible. Here the CDR3 DNA reads TGTGCCAGCAGTCTTTACGGGGGGTCTGAAAACACCATATATTTT. It translates to CASSLYGGSENTIYF. The V call is TRBV5-5, the J call TRBJ1-3; D is perhaps TRBD1 (5 bases). The germline CDR1 and CDR2 sequences are SGHKS and YYEKEE (reference sequence). The CDR3 has 15 amino acids.

V usage is TRBV7-8 and J usage is TRBJ2-5, with D possibly being TRBD2 (7 bases). The V gene lost 5 bases and the J gene lost 7 bases, with 20 bases spanning the gap. Germline loops: CDR1 SGHVS, CDR2 FQNEAQ. The CDR3 is made up of 15 amino acids. CDR3 nucleotide sequence: TGTGCCAGCAGCCGCGAGGGGGGGAACCCCAGGACCCAGTACTTC. Translating gives CASSREGGNPRTQYF. The full variable domain, in which reference TRBV7-8 and TRBJ2-5 provide the parts outside the CDR3, is GAGVSQSPRYKVAKRGQDVALRCDPISGHVSLFWYQQALGQGPEFLTYFQNEAQLDKSGLPSDRFFAERPEGSVSTLKIQRTQQEDSAVYLCASSREGGNPRTQYFGPGTRLLVL.

This clonotype has a handful of counts. This sequence joins TRBV7-8 and TRBJ1-5; tentative D call: TRBD1 (5 bases). Trimming took off 2 bases at V and 2 bases at J, with 13 bases between the two ends. CDR3 length: 16 residues. CDR1 and CDR2 (germline): SGHVS, FQNEAQ. CDR3 in amino acids: CASSLIGADGNQPQHF. CDR3 sequence (DNA): TGTGCCAGCAGCTTAATAGGGGCGGATGGCAATCAGCCCCAGCATTTT.

This clonotype was counted only a few times. The chain recombines TRBV7-8 with TRBJ2-3, with unresolved D. CDR1 is SGHVS, CDR2 FQNEAQ, per germline. CDR3 length equals 14 residues. Trimming stripped 5 bases from V and 5 bases from J, with 14 bases between. The CDR3 sequence: CASSPGSLEDTQYF. CDR3 DNA sequence: TGTGCCAGCAGCCCCGGGTCCCTTGAAGATACGCAGTATTTT.

This clonotype was counted only a few times. The chain carries TRBV6-1 and TRBJ1-1; D gene ambiguous. CDR1 and CDR2 (germline): MNHNS, SASEGT. The CDR3 runs 14 residues. With 6 bases removed from V and 4 bases from J, the gap between germline ends came to 15 bases. The CDR3 loop is CASSPGPRSTEAFF. In DNA, the CDR3 is TGTGCCAGCAGCCCCGGTCCGCGTAGCACTGAAGCTTTCTTT.

The chain has TRBV6-4 and TRBJ2-3, with D hard to call. With 5 bases removed from V and 5 bases from J, the gap between germline ends came to 14 bases. Per germline, CDR1 MRHNA and CDR2 SNTAGT. This CDR3 has 14 amino acids. As DNA, the CDR3 is TGTGCCAGCAGTATATCGCATTCAGGAGATACGCAGTATTTT. Encoded protein: CASSISHSGDTQYF.

In this sample, this clonotype turned up many times. The CDR3 bases are TGTGCCAGCAGCCTCCGGGAGGGATGGGGCTATGGCTACACCTTC. Its protein product is CASSLREGWGYGYTF. This chain connects TRBV6-1 to TRBJ1-2; D gene uncertain. The CDR3 loop spans 15 amino acids. CDR1 and CDR2 (germline): MNHNS, SASEGT. Deletions cut 6 bases from V and 4 bases from J, with 18 bases between.

This clonotype has only a few counts. Compared with germline, one end of the junction differs, possibly owing to a read error. CDR3 loop: CASSLTGVAYNSRLHF. CDR3 nucleotides: TGTGCCAGCAGCCTAACAGGGGTGGCCTATAATTCACGCCTCCACTTT. The chain carries TRBV11-2 and TRBJ1-6; 7 bases line up with TRBD1. Germline V CDR1 and CDR2: SGHAT, FQNNGV. The CDR3 covers 16 residues. Drawing the rest from reference TRBV11-2 and TRBJ1-6, the complete variable domain is EAGVAQSPRYKIIEKRQSVAFWCNPISGHATLYWYQQILGQGPKLLIQFQNNGVVDDSQLPKDRFSAERLKGVDSTLKIQPAKLEDSAVYLCASSLTGVAYNSRLHFGNGTRLTVT.

This clonotype was observed at least ten times. J is TRBJ2-7 and V is TRBV4-1, with D unclear. The germline V gene encodes CDR1 MGHRA and CDR2 YSYEKL. Trimming pared 0 bases from V and 3 bases from J, leaving 12 bases between. The CDR3 is made up of 15 amino acids. The CDR3 spells CASSQDQQPLYEQYF. In DNA, the CDR3 is TGCGCCAGCAGCCAAGACCAGCAACCACTCTACGAGCAGTACTTC.

There are a few counts of this clonotype. V gene TRBV6-1 combines with J gene TRBJ1-2; D unclear. Germline CDR1 MNHNS, CDR2 SASEGT. This CDR3 region has 13 residues. The ends were cut back, 6 bases at V and 3 bases at J, with 11 bases in the middle. CDR3 amino acids: CASRRVGDYGYTF. DNA for the CDR3: TGTGCCAGCAGAAGGGTGGGCGACTATGGCTACACCTTC.

This clonotype came up many times. The chain uses TRBV24-1 and TRBJ2-1, with 10 positions matching TRBD2. J gave up 8 bases and V 4 bases, and 7 bases lay outside the gene matches. The CDR3 covers 15 residues. CDR1 and CDR2 from the germline V gene are KGHDR and SFDVKD. This CDR3 reads CATSEKRGGQYEQFF. CDR3 sequence (DNA): TGTGCCACCAGTGAGAAGCGGGGGGGTCAGTATGAGCAGTTCTTC.

This clonotype was recorded at least ten times. The gene calls are TRBV7-8 and TRBJ2-7; 9 nucleotides agree with TRBD1. V dropped 0 bases and J dropped 7; count of bases not matched to a gene: 7. This CDR3 has 15 residues. CDR1 is SGHVS and CDR2 is FQNEAQ in the germline V gene. CDR3 amino acids: CASSLALGQGSEQYV. Here the CDR3 DNA reads TGTGCCAGCAGCTTAGCGTTGGGACAGGGTAGTGAGCAGTACGTC.

This clonotype was counted ten times or more. The rearrangement links TRBV12-3 or TRBV12-4 to TRBJ2-2; D gene uncertain. The CDR3 is 14 residues long. Trimming removed 3 bases at V and 1 base at J, with 6 bases between. This CDR3 reads CASSLAQNTGELFF. The CDR3 DNA reads TGTGCCAGCAGTTTGGCCCAGAACACCGGGGAGCTGTTTTTT.

This clonotype showed up just a few times. The chain carries TRBV3-1 and TRBJ2-7; 9 nucleotides match TRBD1. With 5 bases clipped from V and 0 bases from J, the junction kept 14 bases outside the gene matches. The CDR3 is 18 residues long. Germline CDR1 and CDR2: LGHDT and YNNKEL (reference sequence). In DNA form, the CDR3 reads TGTGCCAGCAGCACCGGGGACAGGGTGGACTGGCGCTCCTACGAGCAGTACGTC. Translation gives CASSTGDRVDWRSYEQYV.

In this sample, this clonotype turned up a few times. The rearrangement joins TRBV13 to TRBJ2-1, with no clear D. The ends were cut back, 4 bases at V and 8 bases at J, with 15 bases in the middle. This CDR3 contains 14 residues. CDR1 PRHDT and CDR2 FYEKMQ come from the germline V gene (reference sequence). The CDR3 loop is CASSSITRGDEQFF. The CDR3 region has the DNA TGTGCCAGCAGCTCGATCACCCGCGGCGATGAGCAGTTCTTC.

This sequence joins TRBV11-2 and TRBJ2-7; no firm D call. V lost 3 bases, J lost 2 bases, and 14 bases lay in between. Germline loops: CDR1 SGHAT, CDR2 FQNNGV. This CDR3 region has 15 residues. As DNA, the CDR3 is TGTGCCAGCAGCTTCTGGAGTCCTCCGCCCTACGAGCAGTACTTC. Encoded protein: CASSFWSPPPYEQYF.

This clonotype was counted a few times. The rearrangement links TRBV20-1 to TRBJ2-1; D remains unclear. Per the germline V gene, CDR1 is DFQATT and CDR2 is SNEGSKA (reference sequence). V lost 2 bases, J lost 3 bases, and 14 bases lay in between. This CDR3 contains 15 residues. As DNA, the CDR3 is TGCAGTGCTAGATCCCCCCGACGAGGCTACAATGAGCAGTTCTTC. Amino acids: CSARSPRRGYNEQFF.

The rearrangement uses TRBV11-2 and TRBJ2-7; 9 positions agree with TRBD1. This CDR3 has 14 residues. J was trimmed by 5 bases and V by 1 base; bases with no gene match: 3. Germline assignment: CDR1 SGHAT and CDR2 FQNNGV. The CDR3 here is CASSLGDRVDEQYV. CDR3 DNA sequence: TGTGCCAGCAGCTTAGGGGACAGGGTGGACGAGCAGTACGTC.

The table lists this clonotype with a few counts. V usage is TRBV18 and J usage is TRBJ2-3; D possibly corresponds to TRBD2 (5 bases). CDR1 is KGHSH, CDR2 LQKENI, per germline. Trimming removed 3 bases at V and 0 bases at J, with 13 bases between. The CDR3 spans 16 residues. The CDR3 here is CASSPRVGASTDTQYF. The CDR3 nucleotides read TGTGCCAGCTCACCGCGGGTAGGCGCTAGCACAGATACGCAGTATTTT. Full variable domain (rest looked up from reference TRBV18 and TRBJ2-3): NAGVMQNPRHLVRRRGQEARLRCSPMKGHSHVYWYRQLPEEGLKFMVYLQKENIIDESGMPKERFSAEFPKEGPSILRIQQVVRGDSAAYFCASSPRVGASTDTQYFGPGTRLTVL.

The rearrangement uses TRBV27 and TRBJ2-7, with 11 bases aligning to TRBD2. This CDR3 is 20 amino acids long. Losses at the gene ends were 0 bases for V and 2 bases for J; bases not matched to a gene: 15. Germline V lookup: CDR1 MNHEY, CDR2 SMNVEV (reference sequence). The CDR3 coding sequence is TGTGCCAGCAGTTTATCGGGTTGGGGCAGGGGACTAGCGGAGCCCTACGAGCAGTACTTC. Amino acids: CASSLSGWGRGLAEPYEQYF.

As for this clonotype: One junction end disagrees with the germline gene, perhaps due to a read error. The V and J genes are TRBV6-1 and TRBJ2-5; a weak D match, TRBD1 (5 bases). CDR3 length: 14 residues. The germline V gene has CDR1 MNHNS and CDR2 SASEGT. The CDR3 nucleotides read TGTGCCGGACAAGCTAGGTCGGGCCAAGAGACCCTGTACTTC. This translates into CAGQARSGQETLYF.

This rearrangement joins TRBV10-3 to TRBJ2-1; D unresolved. Trimming shortened V by 11 bases and J by 0 bases, and 23 bases separated the two germline ends. The CDR3 has 17 residues. Germline CDR1 is ENHRY and CDR2 is SYGVKD. CDR3 DNA: TGTGCCTCCGCCACCAGCCGCCAGGTCAGCTCCTACAATGAGCAGTTCTTC. It encodes CASATSRQVSSYNEQFF.